Included here is one T cell receptor (beta chain) sequence, with context. The entry originates in a study of CD8 T cells in Susac syndrome. The authors reverse transcribed roughly 0.5 to 1 ug RNA with random hexamers. Coverage of TCR beta CDR3 amplification by immunoSEQ multiplex PCR extended to 54 Vbeta and 13 Jbeta. TCRdb redid the calling of the immunoSEQ multiplex PCR reads with MiXCR, one entry per CDR3 protein. Of some 200,000 distinct CDR3 sequences in the sample, around 96% were seen once. It was negative isolation that provided the CD8+ and CD4+ T cells, whereas TEMRA cells were enriched by FACS. CDR1 and CDR2 from the germline V gene are LGHDT and YNNKEL (reference sequence). The CDR3 consists of 16 residues. Trimming took 4 bases from V and 2 from J, leaving 14 bases between them.

This clonotype was obtained from a human donor in good health. The rearrangement uses TRBV3-1 and TRBJ2-2; D possibly corresponds to TRBD1 (6 bases). The sequencing input was CD4+ T cells from PBMCs. In nucleotides, the CDR3 is TGTGCCAGCAGCCGGAGAGGACAGATTAACACCGGGGAGCTGTTTTTT. Protein: CASSRRGQINTGELFF.